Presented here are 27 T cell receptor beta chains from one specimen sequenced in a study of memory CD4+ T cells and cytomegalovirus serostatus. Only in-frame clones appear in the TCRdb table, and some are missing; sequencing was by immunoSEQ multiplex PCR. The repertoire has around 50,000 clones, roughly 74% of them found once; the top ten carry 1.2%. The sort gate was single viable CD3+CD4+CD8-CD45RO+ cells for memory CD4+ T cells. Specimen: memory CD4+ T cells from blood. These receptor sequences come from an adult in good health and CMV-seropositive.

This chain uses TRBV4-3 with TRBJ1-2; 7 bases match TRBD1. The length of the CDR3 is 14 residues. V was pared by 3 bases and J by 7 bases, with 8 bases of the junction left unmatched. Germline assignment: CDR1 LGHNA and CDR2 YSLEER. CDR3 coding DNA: TGCGCCAGCAGCCATACAGGGGAGCAAGGTGGCTACACCTTC. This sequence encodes CASSHTGEQGGYTF.

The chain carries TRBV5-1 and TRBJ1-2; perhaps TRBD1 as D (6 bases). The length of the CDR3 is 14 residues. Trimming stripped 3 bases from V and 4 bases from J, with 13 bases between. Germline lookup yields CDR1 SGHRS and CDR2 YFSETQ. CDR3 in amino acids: CASSSGEVIYGYTF. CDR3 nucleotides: TGCGCCAGCAGCTCAGGGGAGGTTATCTATGGCTACACCTTC.

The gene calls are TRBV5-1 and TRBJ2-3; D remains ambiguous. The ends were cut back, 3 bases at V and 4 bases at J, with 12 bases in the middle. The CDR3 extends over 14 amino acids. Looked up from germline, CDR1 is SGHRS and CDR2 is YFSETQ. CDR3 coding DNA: TGCGCCAGCAGCTGGGGAATGGGTGCAGATACGCAGTATTTT. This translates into CASSWGMGADTQYF. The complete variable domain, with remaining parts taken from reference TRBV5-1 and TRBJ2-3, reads KAGVTQTPRYLIKTRGQQVTLSCSPISGHRSVSWYQQTPGQGLQFLFEYFSETQRNKGNFPGRFSGRQFSNSRSEMNVSTLELGDSALYLCASSWGMGADTQYFGPGTRLTVL.

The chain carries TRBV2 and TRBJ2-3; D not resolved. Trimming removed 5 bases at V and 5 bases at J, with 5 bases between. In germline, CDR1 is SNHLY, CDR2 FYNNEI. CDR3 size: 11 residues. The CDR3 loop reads CASSLVDTQYF. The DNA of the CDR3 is TGTGCCAGCAGTCTCGTAGATACGCAGTATTTT.

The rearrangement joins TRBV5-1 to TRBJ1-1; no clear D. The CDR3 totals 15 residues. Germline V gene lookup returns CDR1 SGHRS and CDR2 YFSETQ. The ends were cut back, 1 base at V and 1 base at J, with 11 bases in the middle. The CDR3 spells CASSLLVGENTEAFF. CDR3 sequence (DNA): TGCGCCAGCAGCTTGTTAGTTGGTGAGAACACTGAAGCTTTCTTT.

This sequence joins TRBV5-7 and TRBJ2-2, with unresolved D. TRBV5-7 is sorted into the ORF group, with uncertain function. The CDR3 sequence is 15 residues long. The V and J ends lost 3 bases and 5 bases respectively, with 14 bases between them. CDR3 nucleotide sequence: TGTGCCAGCAGCTGCCATTATCTTGGGACCGGGGAGCTGTTTTTT. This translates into CASSCHYLGTGELFF.

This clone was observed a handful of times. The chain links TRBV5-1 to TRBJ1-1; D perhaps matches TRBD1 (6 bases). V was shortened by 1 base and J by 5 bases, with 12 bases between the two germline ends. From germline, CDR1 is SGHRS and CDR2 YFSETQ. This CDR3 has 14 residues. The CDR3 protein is CASSLTNQGTEAFF. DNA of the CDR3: TGCGCCAGCAGCTTGACGAACCAGGGGACTGAAGCTTTCTTT.

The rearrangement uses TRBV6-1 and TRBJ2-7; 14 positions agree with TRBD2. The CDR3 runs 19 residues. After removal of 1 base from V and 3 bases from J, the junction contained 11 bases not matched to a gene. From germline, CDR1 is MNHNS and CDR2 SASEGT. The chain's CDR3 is CASSEGGPGLAGADYEQYF. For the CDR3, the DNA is TGTGCCAGCAGTGAAGGAGGACCGGGACTAGCGGGGGCCGACTACGAGCAGTACTTC.

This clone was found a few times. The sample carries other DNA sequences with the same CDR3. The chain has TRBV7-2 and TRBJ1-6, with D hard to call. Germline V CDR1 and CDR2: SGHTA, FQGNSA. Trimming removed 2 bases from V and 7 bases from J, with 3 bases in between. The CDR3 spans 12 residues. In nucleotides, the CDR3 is TGTGCCAGCAGCTTACGAAATTCACCCCTCCACTTT. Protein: CASSLRNSPLHF. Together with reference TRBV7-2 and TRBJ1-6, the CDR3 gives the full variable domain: GAGVSQSPSNKVTEKGKDVELRCDPISGHTALYWYRQSLGQGLEFLIYFQGNSAPDKSGLPSDRFSAERTGGSVSTLTIQRTQQEDSAVYLCASSLRNSPLHFGNGTRLTVT.

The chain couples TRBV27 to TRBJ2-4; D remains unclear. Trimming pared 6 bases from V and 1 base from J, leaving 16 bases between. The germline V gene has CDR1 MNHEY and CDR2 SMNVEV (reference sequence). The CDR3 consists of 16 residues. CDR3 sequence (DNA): TGTGCCAGCAGCGATAGCCGCCTCGCGGCCAAAAACATTCAGTACTTC. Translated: CASSDSRLAAKNIQYF.

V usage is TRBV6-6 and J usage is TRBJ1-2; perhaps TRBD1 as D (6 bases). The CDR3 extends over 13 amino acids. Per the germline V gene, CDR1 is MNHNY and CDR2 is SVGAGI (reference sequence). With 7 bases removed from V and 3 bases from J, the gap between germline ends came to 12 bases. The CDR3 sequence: CASTLRTDYGYTF. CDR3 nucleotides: TGTGCCAGCACCTTACGGACAGACTATGGCTACACCTTC.

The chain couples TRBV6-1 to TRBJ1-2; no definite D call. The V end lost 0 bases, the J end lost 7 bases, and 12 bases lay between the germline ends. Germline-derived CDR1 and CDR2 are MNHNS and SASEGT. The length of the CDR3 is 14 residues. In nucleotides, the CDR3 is TGTGCCAGCAGTGAAGCGTCAAAGGTCGCTGGCTACACCTTC. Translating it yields CASSEASKVAGYTF.

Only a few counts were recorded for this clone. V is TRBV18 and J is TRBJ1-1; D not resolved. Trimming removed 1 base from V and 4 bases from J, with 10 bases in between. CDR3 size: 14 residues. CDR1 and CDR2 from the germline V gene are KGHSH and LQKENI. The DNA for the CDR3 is TGTGCCAGCTCACCACGAGCGCCCCCCACTGAAGCTTTCTTT. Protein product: CASSPRAPPTEAFF.

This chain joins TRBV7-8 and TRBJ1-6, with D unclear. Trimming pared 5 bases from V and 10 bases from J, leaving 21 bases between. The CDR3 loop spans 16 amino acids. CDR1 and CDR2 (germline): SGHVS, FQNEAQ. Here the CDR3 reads CASSRSLGKQGSPLHF. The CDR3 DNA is TGTGCCAGCAGCCGCTCTCTCGGAAAACAAGGCTCACCCCTCCACTTT. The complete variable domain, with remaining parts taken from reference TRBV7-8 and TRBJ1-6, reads GAGVSQSPRYKVAKRGQDVALRCDPISGHVSLFWYQQALGQGPEFLTYFQNEAQLDKSGLPSDRFFAERPEGSVSTLKIQRTQQEDSAVYLCASSRSLGKQGSPLHFGNGTRLTVT.

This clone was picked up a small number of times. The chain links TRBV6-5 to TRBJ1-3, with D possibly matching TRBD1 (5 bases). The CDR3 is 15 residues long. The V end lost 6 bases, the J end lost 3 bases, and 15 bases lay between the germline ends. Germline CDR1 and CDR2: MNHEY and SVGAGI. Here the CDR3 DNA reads TGTGCCAGCAGGGGCCCGGGGCCCCTTGGAAACACCATATATTTT. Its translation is CASRGPGPLGNTIYF.

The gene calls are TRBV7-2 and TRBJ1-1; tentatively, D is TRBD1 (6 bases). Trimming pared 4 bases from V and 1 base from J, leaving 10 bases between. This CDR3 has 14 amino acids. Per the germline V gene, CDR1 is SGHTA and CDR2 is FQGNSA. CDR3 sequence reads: CASSWGAGNTEAFF. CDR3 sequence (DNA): TGTGCCAGCAGCTGGGGGGCAGGGAACACTGAAGCTTTCTTT.

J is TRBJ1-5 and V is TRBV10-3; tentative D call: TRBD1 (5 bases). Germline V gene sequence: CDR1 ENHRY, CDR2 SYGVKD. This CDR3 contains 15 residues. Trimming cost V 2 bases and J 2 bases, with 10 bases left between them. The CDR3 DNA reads TGTGCCATCAGTGAGGGGGGGATCGGCAATCAGCCCCAGCATTTT. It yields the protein CAISEGGIGNQPQHF.

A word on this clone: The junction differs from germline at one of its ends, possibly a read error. CDR3 nucleotide sequence: TGTGCCAGCAGCATAGCGACCTACGAGCAGTACTTC. Its translation is CASSIATYEQYF. V usage is TRBV7-2 and J usage is TRBJ2-7; D may be TRBD2 (5 bases). The CDR3 sequence is 12 residues long. Germline V lookup: CDR1 SGHTA, CDR2 FQGNSA.

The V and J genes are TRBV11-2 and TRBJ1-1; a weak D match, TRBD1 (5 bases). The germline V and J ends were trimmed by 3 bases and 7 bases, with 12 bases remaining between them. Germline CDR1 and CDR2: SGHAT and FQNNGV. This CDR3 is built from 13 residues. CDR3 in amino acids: CASSFGAADEAFF. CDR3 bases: TGTGCCAGCAGCTTTGGGGCAGCCGATGAAGCTTTCTTT.

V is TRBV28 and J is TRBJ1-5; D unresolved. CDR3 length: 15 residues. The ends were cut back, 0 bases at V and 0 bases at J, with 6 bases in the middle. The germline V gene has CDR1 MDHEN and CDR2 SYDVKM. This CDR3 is CASSLWRYSNQPQHF. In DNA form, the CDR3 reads TGTGCCAGCAGTTTATGGAGATATAGCAATCAGCCCCAGCATTTT.

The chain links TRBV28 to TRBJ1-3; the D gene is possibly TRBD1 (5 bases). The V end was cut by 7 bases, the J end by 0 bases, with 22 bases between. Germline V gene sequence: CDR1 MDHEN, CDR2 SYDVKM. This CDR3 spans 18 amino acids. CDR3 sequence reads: CASTEFKIGTYSGNTIYF. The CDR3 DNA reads TGTGCCAGCACCGAATTCAAAATAGGGACCTACTCTGGAAACACCATATATTTT.

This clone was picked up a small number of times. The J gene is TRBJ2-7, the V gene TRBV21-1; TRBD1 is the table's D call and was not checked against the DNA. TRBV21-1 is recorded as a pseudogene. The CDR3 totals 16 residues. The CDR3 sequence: CASSNWMRTASYEQYF. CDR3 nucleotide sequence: TGTGCCAGCAGCAATTGGATGAGGACAGCATCCTACGAGCAGTACTTC.

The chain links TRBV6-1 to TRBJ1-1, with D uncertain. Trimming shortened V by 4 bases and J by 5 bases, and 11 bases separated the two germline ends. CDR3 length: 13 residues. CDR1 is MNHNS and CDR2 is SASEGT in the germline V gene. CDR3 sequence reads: CASSGAADTEAFF. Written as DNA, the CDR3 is TGTGCCAGCAGTGGGGCCGCCGATACTGAAGCTTTCTTT.

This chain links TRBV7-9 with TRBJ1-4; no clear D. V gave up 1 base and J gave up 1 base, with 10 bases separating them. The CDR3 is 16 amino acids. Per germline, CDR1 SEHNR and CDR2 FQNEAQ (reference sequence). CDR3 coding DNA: TGTGCCAGCAGCTTAGTGCTTTTGGGAACTAATGAAAAACTGTTTTTT. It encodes CASSLVLLGTNEKLFF. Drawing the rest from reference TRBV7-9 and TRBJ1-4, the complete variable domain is DTGVSQNPRHKITKRGQNVTFRCDPISEHNRLYWYRQTLGQGPEFLTYFQNEAQLEKSRLLSDRFSAERPKGSFSTLEIQRTEQGDSAMYLCASSLVLLGTNEKLFFGSGTQLSVL.

Here the CDR3 DNA reads TGTGCCAGTAGCTCTGGGGGAGGCTACGAGCAGTACTTC. This codes for CASSSGGGYEQYF. The J gene is TRBJ2-7, the V gene TRBV19; possible D gene TRBD2, 6 bases. V shed 6 bases and J shed 3 bases, with 12 bases lying between them. This CDR3 comprises 13 residues. Germline V gene lookup returns CDR1 LNHDA and CDR2 SQIVND (reference sequence).

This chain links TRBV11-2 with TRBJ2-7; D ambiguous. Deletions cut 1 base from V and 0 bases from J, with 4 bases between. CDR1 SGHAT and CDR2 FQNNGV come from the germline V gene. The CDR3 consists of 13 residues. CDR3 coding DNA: TGTGCCAGCAGCTTAGTCAGCTCCTACGAGCAGTACTTC. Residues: CASSLVSSYEQYF.

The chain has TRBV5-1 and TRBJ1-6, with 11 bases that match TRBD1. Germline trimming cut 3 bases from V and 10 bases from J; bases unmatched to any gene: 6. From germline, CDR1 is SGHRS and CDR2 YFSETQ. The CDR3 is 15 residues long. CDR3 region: CASSSGTGGQSPLHF. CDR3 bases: TGCGCCAGCAGCTCCGGGACAGGGGGGCAGTCACCCCTCCACTTT.